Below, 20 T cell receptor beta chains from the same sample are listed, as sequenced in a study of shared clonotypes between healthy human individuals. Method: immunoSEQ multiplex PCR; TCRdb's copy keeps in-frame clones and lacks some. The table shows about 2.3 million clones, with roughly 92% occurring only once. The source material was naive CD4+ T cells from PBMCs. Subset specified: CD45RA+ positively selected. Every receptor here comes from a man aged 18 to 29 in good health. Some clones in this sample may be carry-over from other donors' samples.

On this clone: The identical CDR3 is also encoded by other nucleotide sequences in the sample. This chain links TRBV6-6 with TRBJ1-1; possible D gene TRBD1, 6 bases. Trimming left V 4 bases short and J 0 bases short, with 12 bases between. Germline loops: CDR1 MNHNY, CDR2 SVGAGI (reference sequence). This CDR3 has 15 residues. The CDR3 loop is CASSSPGQLNTEAFF. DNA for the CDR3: TGTGCCAGCAGTTCTCCGGGACAATTGAACACTGAAGCTTTCTTT.

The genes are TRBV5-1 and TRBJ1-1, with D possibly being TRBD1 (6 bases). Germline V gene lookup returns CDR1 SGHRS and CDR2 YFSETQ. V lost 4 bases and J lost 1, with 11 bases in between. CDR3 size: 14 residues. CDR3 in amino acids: CASSATQGNTEAFF. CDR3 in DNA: TGCGCCAGCAGCGCAACACAGGGGAACACTGAAGCTTTCTTT.

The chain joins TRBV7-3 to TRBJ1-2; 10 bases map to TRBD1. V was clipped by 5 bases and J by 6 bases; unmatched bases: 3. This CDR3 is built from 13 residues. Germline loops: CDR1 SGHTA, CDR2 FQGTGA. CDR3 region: CASSNGQGDGYTF. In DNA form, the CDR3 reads TGTGCCAGCAGCAACGGACAGGGGGATGGCTACACCTTC.

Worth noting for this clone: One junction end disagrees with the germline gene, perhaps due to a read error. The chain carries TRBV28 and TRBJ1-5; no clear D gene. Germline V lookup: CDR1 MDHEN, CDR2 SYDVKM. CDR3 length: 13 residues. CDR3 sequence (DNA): TGTGCCAGCAGTTTATGGACGAGTCAGCCCCGGCATTTT. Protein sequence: CASSLWTSQPRHF.

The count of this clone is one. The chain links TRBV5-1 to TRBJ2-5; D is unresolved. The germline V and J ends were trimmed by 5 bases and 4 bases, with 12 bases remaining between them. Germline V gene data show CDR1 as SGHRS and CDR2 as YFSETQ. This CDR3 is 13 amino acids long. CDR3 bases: TGCGCCAGCAGTTCATTAACCTTAGAGACCCAGTACTTC. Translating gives CASSSLTLETQYF.

In nucleotides, the CDR3 is TGTGGGGGAGGGGACGCTAACTATGGCTACACCTTC. Translated, it gives CGGGDANYGYTF. The rearrangement links TRBV28 to TRBJ1-2; possibly TRBD1 for D (5 bases). The CDR3 is 12 amino acids. Per the germline V gene, CDR1 is MDHEN and CDR2 is SYDVKM.

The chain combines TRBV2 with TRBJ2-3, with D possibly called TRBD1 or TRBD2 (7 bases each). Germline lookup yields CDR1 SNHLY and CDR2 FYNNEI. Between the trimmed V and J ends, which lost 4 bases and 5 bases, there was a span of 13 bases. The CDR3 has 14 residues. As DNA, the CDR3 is TGTGCCAGCAGTGCCAGGGGGGGAGGAGATACGCAGTATTTT. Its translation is CASSARGGGDTQYF.

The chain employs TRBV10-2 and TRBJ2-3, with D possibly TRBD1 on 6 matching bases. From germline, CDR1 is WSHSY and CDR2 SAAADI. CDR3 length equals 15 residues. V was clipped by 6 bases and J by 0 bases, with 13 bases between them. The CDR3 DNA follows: TGCGCCAGCAGCTCCGGGACATTTAGCACAGATACGCAGTATTTT. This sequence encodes CASSSGTFSTDTQYF.

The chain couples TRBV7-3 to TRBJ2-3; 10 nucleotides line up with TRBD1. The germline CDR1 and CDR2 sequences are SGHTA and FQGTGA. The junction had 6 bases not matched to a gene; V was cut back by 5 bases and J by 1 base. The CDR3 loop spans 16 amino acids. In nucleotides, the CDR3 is TGTGCCAGCAGCCAGCGACAGGGGGCCGGCACAGATACGCAGTATTTT. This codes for CASSQRQGAGTDTQYF.

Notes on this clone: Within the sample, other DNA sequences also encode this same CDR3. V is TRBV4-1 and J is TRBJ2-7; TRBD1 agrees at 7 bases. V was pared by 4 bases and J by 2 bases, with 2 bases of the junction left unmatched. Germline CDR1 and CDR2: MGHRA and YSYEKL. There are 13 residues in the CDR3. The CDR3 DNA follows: TGCGCCAGCAGCCCGACAGGGCCCTACGAGCAGTACTTC. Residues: CASSPTGPYEQYF.

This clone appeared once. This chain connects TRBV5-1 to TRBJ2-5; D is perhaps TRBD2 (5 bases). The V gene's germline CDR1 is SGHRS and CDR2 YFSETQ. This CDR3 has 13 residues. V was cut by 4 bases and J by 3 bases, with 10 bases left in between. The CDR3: CASSAGGEETQYF. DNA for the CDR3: TGCGCCAGCAGCGCTGGAGGAGAAGAGACCCAGTACTTC.

The CDR3 nucleotides are TGTGCCAGCAGCTTGGGGGTGACGGTCCCCTACGAGCAGTACTTC. Its protein product is CASSLGVTVPYEQYF. The J gene is TRBJ2-7, the V gene TRBV5-5; D not resolved. The CDR3 is made up of 15 amino acids. V shed 0 bases and J shed 2 bases, with 12 bases lying between them. Germline CDR1 reads SGHKS; CDR2 reads YYEKEE (reference sequence).

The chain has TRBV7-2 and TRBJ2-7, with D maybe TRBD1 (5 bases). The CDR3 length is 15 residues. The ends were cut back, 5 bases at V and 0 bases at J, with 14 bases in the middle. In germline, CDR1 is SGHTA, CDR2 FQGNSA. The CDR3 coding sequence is TGTGCCAGCAGCCTAAACAGGCAACTCTCCTACGAGCAGTACTTC. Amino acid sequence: CASSLNRQLSYEQYF.

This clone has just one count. The CDR3, as DNA: TGTGCCAGCAGCGTAGTCAGGGATGGTACGCAGTATTTT. Translated, it gives CASSVVRDGTQYF. V usage is TRBV9 and J usage is TRBJ2-3; D might be TRBD1 (5 bases). V was shortened by 0 bases and J by 8 bases, with 10 bases between the two germline ends. This CDR3 comprises 13 residues. Germline V gene lookup returns CDR1 SGDLS and CDR2 YYNGEE.

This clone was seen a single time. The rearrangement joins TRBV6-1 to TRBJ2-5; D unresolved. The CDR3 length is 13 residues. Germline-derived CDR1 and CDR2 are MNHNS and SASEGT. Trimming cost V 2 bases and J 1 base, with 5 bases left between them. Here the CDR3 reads CASSEPPQETQYF. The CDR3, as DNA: TGTGCCAGCAGTGAACCCCCCCAAGAGACCCAGTACTTC.

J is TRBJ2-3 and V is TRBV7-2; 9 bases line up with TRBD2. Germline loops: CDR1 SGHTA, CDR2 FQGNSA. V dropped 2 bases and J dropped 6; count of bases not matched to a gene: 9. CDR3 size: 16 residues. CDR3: CASSLLGGRGADTQYF. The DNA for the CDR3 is TGTGCCAGCAGCTTACTGGGCGGGAGGGGTGCTGATACGCAGTATTTT.

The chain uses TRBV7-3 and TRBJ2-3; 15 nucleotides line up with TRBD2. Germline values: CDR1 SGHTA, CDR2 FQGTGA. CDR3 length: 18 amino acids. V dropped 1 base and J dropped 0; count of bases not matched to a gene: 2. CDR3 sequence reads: CASSLKGLAGGSTDTQYF. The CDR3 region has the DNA TGTGCCAGCAGCTTAAAGGGACTAGCGGGAGGAAGCACAGATACGCAGTATTTT.

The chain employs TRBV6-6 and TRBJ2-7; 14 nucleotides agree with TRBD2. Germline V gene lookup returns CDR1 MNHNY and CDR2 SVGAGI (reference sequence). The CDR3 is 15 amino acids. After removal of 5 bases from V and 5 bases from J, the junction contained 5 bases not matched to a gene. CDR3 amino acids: CASSPGLAGVNEQYF. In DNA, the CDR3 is TGTGCCAGCAGTCCGGGACTAGCGGGAGTAAACGAGCAGTACTTC.

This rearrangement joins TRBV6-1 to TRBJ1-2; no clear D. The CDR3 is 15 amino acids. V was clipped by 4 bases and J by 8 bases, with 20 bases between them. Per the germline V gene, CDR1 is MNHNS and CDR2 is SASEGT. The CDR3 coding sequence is TGTGCCAGCAGTGCCCCTCGGGGAGACCAAGGGGGCTACACCTTC. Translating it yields CASSAPRGDQGGYTF.

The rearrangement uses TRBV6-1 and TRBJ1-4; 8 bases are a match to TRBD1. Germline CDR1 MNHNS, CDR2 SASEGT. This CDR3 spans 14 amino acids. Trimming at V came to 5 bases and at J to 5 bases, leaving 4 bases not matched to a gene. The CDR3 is CASSPDRVNEKLFF. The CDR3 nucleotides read TGTGCCAGCAGTCCGGACAGGGTGAATGAAAAACTGTTTTTT.